The clone carrying this T cell receptor beta chain was seen more than once but under ten times. Its antigen is still unknown. The data derive from a study of cytomegalovirus exposure and HLA in healthy donors. Overall study findings and caveats: In an earlier analysis, about 87% or about 30%: the productive usage of most TCR beta V segments.

Use of 60 Vbeta and 13 Jbeta primers characterized the PCR. Original handling: Counted up in a later analysis, unique TCR beta chains came to 65 million to 100 million, with about 9.9 million shared. Sequenced by immunoSEQ multiplex PCR; TCRdb stores in-frame clones only, minus some. The V and J calls and clone size were taken over from that table, and D and trimming were inferred from the DNA. The top ten hold around 5.5% of the sample, which has about 130,000 clones, approximately 8.7% seen once. The V and J ends lost 7 bases and 8 bases, in that order; junction bases with no gene match: 8. The CDR3 extends over 13 amino acids. Germline assignment: CDR1 SNHLY and CDR2 FYNNEI.

Sequencing used PBMCs. The J gene is TRBJ1-2, the V gene TRBV2; TRBD1 agrees at 9 bases. The TCR comes from a man between 40 and 49 years old in good health and CMV-seronegative. The CDR3 DNA is TGTGCCAGCATCGAGGGACAGGGTGAAGGCTACACCTTC. This codes for CASIEGQGEGYTF. Full variable domain (rest looked up from reference TRBV2 and TRBJ1-2): EPEVTQTPSHQVTQMGQEVILRCVPISNHLYFYWYRQILGQKVEFLVSFYNNEISEKSEIFDDQFSVERPDGSNFTLKIRSTKLEDSAMYFCASIEGQGEGYTFGSGTRLTVV.